This TCR beta chain appears in the sequencing data of a study of blood T cells in healthy people across ages (dated by TCRdb to 2013 to 2016). For the study in its entirety: In model experiments, template switching captured roughly one uniquely barcoded TCR beta cDNA molecule for every two T cells. The donors were divided into four age groups: young (average around 15 years), middle-aged (about 41), aged (around 67) and long-lived (82). The study measured age-related changes in TCR beta repertoire diversity using deep sequencing normalized with unique cDNA molecular identifiers. Using the same blood draw, the study looked at two additional independent replicas of 1 million unique cDNA reads for two donors, one aged 18 to 30 and the other aged 80 or older. To avoid experimental bias, donors of different ages were spread randomly across the sequencing lanes.

Regarding this clonotype: Its antigen is not yet known. One junction end does not reproduce the germline sequence, and a read error may be involved.

To prepare the library, 5' RACE was applied. TCRdb lists the instrument as Illumina HiSeq 2500. A second PCR of roughly 7 to 11 cycles was performed with a sample-barcoded 5' primer and a J-beta primer mix. A unique molecular identifier was introduced onto each TCR beta cDNA molecule by a template-switch 5' adaptor carrying 12 random nucleotides. Each sample yielded at least 3 million CDR3-containing paired-end reads. First-strand cDNA was synthesized from all RNA with the Mint cDNA synthesis kit, primed by a TRBC-specific oligonucleotide. Following uracil-DNA glycosylase treatment, all cDNA underwent a first 18-cycle PCR with the universal primers M1SS and BC2_uni_R. The original pipeline was this. Normalization of each sample was performed by random selection of 1 million high-quality reads, each carrying a distinct molecular identifier. Reads with shared molecular identifiers were discarded instead of being binned into consensus sequences. MiTCR, with a Q25 quality threshold and the strictest error-elimination algorithm, was used for CDR3 identification, clonotype clustering and error correction. A nonparametric unseen species model with Euler transformation was used to estimate a lower bound on total TCR beta diversity. TCRdb itself trimmed the public reads at Q25 with fastp, ran MiXCR and retained productive beta chains. Rows merge per CDR3 protein into single entries with the most common DNA and genes. These V and J calls are TCRdb output, not the study's own analysis. The sample yields about 400,000 distinct CDR3 sequences; 52% were counted once. The ten largest clonotypes hold around 50% of the sample.

Study-wide findings and limitations: Estimates of total diversity from one million sequenced T cells were regarded as lower bounds and underestimates. There was a strong correlation between observed TCR beta diversity and the percentage of naive T cells measured by flow cytometry. Donor CMV infection status was unknown, potentially confounding age-related changes in expanded clonotypes. Observed TCR beta diversity per million T cells fell roughly linearly with age, and a significant reduction was already apparent by age about 36. Because profiling used bulk unsorted PBMCs, naive and antigen-experienced compartments could not be compared conclusively. The long-lived group showed more naive CD4+ T cells, fewer expanded clones and increased TCR diversity than the aged group, suggesting age selection.

The donors were 40 or so Caucasian individuals from Russia, aged roughly 6 to 90 years, who were systemically healthy. Roughly 11 milliliters of peripheral blood were drawn from each donor into EDTA-treated Vacutainer tubes. Ficoll-Paque density-gradient centrifugation was used to isolate PBMCs, with at least 6 million per sample. Total RNA was extracted from PBMCs with Trizol reagent, with at least 5 micrograms obtained per sample. For every donor, an aliquot of PBMCs went through flow cytometry to measure the percentages of naive CD45RAhigh/CD27high T cells. The CDR3 spans 12 residues, from the cysteine through the phenylalanine. Only the CDR3 portion is preserved as DNA: 36 bases, with reading frame beginning at the first base. For CDR1 and CDR2, the germline V gene (reference sequence) lists SEHNR and FQNEAQ.

Sequencing used blood. This TCR was sampled from a man in his sixties in good health. The chain is encoded by TRBV7-9 joined to TRBJ2-5; the D gene remains uncertain. The DNA reads TGTGCCGGCAGCGTGGGTCGGGAGACCCAGTACTTC. Translation gives CAGSVGRETQYF.